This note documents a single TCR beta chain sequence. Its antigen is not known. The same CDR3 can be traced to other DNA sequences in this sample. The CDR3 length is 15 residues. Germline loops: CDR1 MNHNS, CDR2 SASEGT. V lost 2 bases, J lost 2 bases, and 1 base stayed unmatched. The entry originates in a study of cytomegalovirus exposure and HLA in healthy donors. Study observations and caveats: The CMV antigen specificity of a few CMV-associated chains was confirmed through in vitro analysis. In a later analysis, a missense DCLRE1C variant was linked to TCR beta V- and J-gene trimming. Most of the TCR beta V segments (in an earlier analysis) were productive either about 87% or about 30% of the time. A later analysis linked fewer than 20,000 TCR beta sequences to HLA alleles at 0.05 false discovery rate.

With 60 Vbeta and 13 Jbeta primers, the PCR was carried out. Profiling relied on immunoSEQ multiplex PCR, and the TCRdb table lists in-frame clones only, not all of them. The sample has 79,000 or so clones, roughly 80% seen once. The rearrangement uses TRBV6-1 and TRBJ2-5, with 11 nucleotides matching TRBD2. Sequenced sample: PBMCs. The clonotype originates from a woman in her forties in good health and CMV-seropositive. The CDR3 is CASSELAGGQETQYF. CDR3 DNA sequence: TGTGCCAGCAGTGAATTAGCGGGGGGGCAAGAGACCCAGTACTTC.